A selection of T cell receptor beta chains follows, all from one sample in a study of radiation and T cells in renal cell carcinoma. Generated by immunoSEQ multiplex PCR, the TCRdb table keeps only in-frame clones and is missing some. Of around 180,000 clones listed, roughly 90% were seen once; the top ten hold roughly 10%. This material consisted of blood, taken from a patient whose treatment included radiotherapy and nephrectomy. These receptors were taken from a woman in her 50s with renal cell carcinoma. Each CDR3 is given with its conserved first and last residue. The D gene is left open where the match is weak. Rows may omit the clone size; those that give it use once, few, many or a size class.

cdr3_length	v_call	d_call	j_call	clone_size	cdr3_aa	cdr3_nt
14	TRBV7-8	NA	TRBJ1-4	NA	CASSLLTVNEKLFF	TGTGCCAGCAGCTTATTGACAGTTAATGAAAAACTGTTTTTT
15	TRBV11-2	TRBD1	TRBJ1-6	once	CASSLGTGYYSPLHF	TGTGCCAGCAGCCTTGGGACAGGGTATTATTCACCCCTCCACTTT
17	TRBV9	TRBD2	TRBJ2-2	NA	CASSVDSGPRSTGELFF	TGTGCCAGCAGCGTCGATAGCGGGCCCCGTAGTACCGGGGAGCTGTTTTTT
13	TRBV2	TRBD1	TRBJ2-5	NA	CASRPTGGETQYF	TGTGCCAGCAGACCGACAGGGGGGGAGACCCAGTACTTC
14	TRBV19	TRBD1	TRBJ2-2	once	CALSPGQYTGELFF	TGTGCACTTTCTCCGGGACAGTACACCGGGGAGCTGTTTTTT
15	TRBV6-5	TRBD1	TRBJ2-2	NA	CASSRGTANTGELFF	TGTGCCAGCAGTCGTGGGACAGCGAACACCGGGGAGCTGTTTTTT
16	TRBV5-1	TRBD2	TRBJ2-2	NA	CASGSLLAENTGELFF	TGCGCCAGCGGATCTTTACTAGCGGAAAACACCGGGGAGCTGTTTTTT
14	TRBV2	NA	TRBJ2-1	NA	CASSEAGSYNEQFF	TGTGCCAGCAGTGAAGCCGGCTCCTACAATGAGCAGTTCTTC
14	TRBV19	NA	TRBJ1-6	NA	CASNDRTANSPLHF	TGTGCCAGTAACGACCGGACAGCCAATTCACCCCTCCACTTT
16	TRBV5-1	NA	TRBJ2-7	NA	CASSSRDRDGSYEQYF	TGCGCCAGCAGCTCTCGAGACCGGGACGGTTCCTACGAGCAGTACTTC
13	TRBV6-6	NA	TRBJ2-7	NA	CASRLESSYEQYF	TGTGCCAGCCGTCTGGAGAGCTCCTACGAGCAGTACTTC
14	TRBV21-1	NA	TRBJ2-1	once	CASSRAGPYNEQFF	TGTGCCAGCAGCCGCGCCGGCCCCTACAATGAGCAGTTCTTC
13	TRBV7-8	NA	TRBJ2-1	NA	CASNDGGYNEQFF	TGTGCCAGCAACGATGGGGGCTACAATGAGCAGTTCTTC
14	TRBV2	NA	TRBJ2-7	once	CASGEEGWIYEQYF	TGTGCCAGCGGGGAGGAGGGTTGGATATACGAGCAGTACTTC
18	TRBV7-2	NA	TRBJ2-1	once	CASSLSAPGAGGGNEQFF	TGTGCCAGCAGCTTATCTGCCCCAGGGGCAGGGGGGGGGAATGAGCAGTTCTTC
11	TRBV6-5	NA	TRBJ2-7	NA	CASSYLSEQYF	TGTGCCAGCAGTTATCTTTCCGAGCAGTACTTC
15	TRBV5-6	NA	TRBJ2-2	NA	CASSLIGPNTGELFF	TGTGCCAGCAGCTTGATTGGACCCAACACCGGGGAGCTGTTTTTT
13	TRBV19	TRBD1	TRBJ1-2	NA	CASSIRTGGGYTF	TGTGCCAGTAGTATCCGGACAGGGGGCGGCTACACCTTC
13	TRBV6-1	NA	TRBJ1-5	many	CASSVASNQPQHF	TGTGCCAGCAGTGTAGCCAGCAATCAGCCCCAGCATTTT
14	TRBV10-1	NA	TRBJ2-3	NA	CASRPGQDTDTQYF	TGCGCCAGCAGACCGGGACAAGACACAGATACGCAGTATTTT
14	TRBV2	NA	TRBJ2-3	NA	CASRGGVSTDTQYF	TGTGCCAGCAGGGGGGGAGTGAGCACAGATACGCAGTATTTT
14	TRBV7-2	NA	TRBJ1-2	NA	CASSPVVGFDGYTF	TGTGCCAGCAGCCCGGTCGTCGGTTTTGATGGCTACACCTTC
12	TRBV30	NA	TRBJ2-3	NA	CAWSVPPDTQYF	TGTGCCTGGAGTGTTCCGCCAGATACGCAGTATTTT
11	TRBV29-1	NA	TRBJ1-4	few	CSVEVGEKLFF	TGCAGCGTTGAAGTAGGAGAAAAACTGTTTTTT
14	TRBV5-1	NA	TRBJ2-2	NA	CASSLGQLAGELFF	TGCGCCAGCAGCTTGGGACAGTTAGCCGGGGAGCTGTTTTTT
13	TRBV19	NA	TRBJ1-2	NA	CASRTDADYGYTF	TGTGCCAGTAGGACGGACGCTGATTATGGCTACACCTTC
16	TRBV7-6	NA	TRBJ2-7	NA	CASSLTGPLPTYEQYF	TGTGCCAGCAGTTTGACAGGCCCACTCCCCACCTACGAGCAGTACTTC
14	TRBV7-9	TRBD2	TRBJ2-5	NA	CASSLVTSVKTQYF	TGTGCCAGCAGCTTAGTAACTAGCGTAAAGACCCAGTACTTC
15	TRBV6-1	NA	TRBJ2-2	NA	CASSPDGLPTGELFF	TGTGCCAGCAGTCCCGATGGCCTACCTACCGGGGAGCTGTTTTTT
16	TRBV7-6	NA	TRBJ2-5	NA	CASSFTYIDTKETQYF	TGTGCCAGCAGCTTCACCTATATCGACACAAAAGAGACCCAGTACTTC
16	TRBV7-8	TRBD1	TRBJ1-2	NA	CASSLGGQGVYYGYTF	TGTGCCAGCAGCTTAGGGGGACAGGGGGTTTACTATGGCTACACCTTC
14	TRBV7-3	NA	TRBJ1-1	NA	CASSLSPRDTEAFF	TGTGCCAGCAGCCTAAGTCCCAGAGACACTGAAGCTTTCTTT
14	TRBV7-6	NA	TRBJ2-7	NA	CASSLEAGTYEQYF	TGTGCCAGCAGCTTAGAGGCAGGGACCTACGAGCAGTACTTC
15	TRBV18	TRBD1	TRBJ2-5	NA	CASSWTGERSETQYF	TGTGCCAGCTCTTGGACAGGGGAACGATCAGAGACCCAGTACTTC
16	TRBV19	TRBD2	TRBJ2-1	NA	CASSIQASGVANEQFF	TGTGCCAGTAGTATACAGGCTAGCGGGGTGGCCAATGAGCAGTTCTTC
16	TRBV7-7	TRBD2	TRBJ2-1	once	CASSSTSGGAYNEQFF	TGTGCTAGCAGCTCAACTAGCGGGGGGGCCTACAATGAGCAGTTCTTC
12	TRBV11-2	NA	TRBJ1-2	NA	CASSLGGYGYTF	TGTGCCAGCAGCTTAGGAGGGTATGGCTACACCTTC
13	TRBV9	NA	TRBJ1-1	NA	CASSGGMNTEAFF	TGTGCCAGCAGCGGGGGAATGAACACTGAAGCTTTCTTT
14	TRBV2	TRBD2	TRBJ2-1	NA	CASIREALHNEQFF	TGTGCCAGCATCCGGGAGGCGCTACACAATGAGCAGTTCTTC
13	TRBV4-1	TRBD1	TRBJ1-2	NA	CASSGQGLYGYTF	TGCGCCAGCAGCGGACAGGGGCTCTATGGCTACACCTTC
16	TRBV19	NA	TRBJ1-2	NA	CASSITKGGRGRGYTF	TGTGCCAGTAGTATTACGAAGGGGGGCCGCGGGAGAGGCTACACCTTC